The 15 T cell receptor beta chains below come from one sample, sequenced in a study of cytomegalovirus exposure and HLA in healthy donors. Primers: 60 Vbeta forward and 13 Jbeta reverse. Assay used: immunoSEQ multiplex PCR; TCRdb lists only in-frame clones, some missing. The sample includes some 200,000 clones, around 81% of them seen just once. Material for sequencing was PBMCs. Receptors originate from a woman younger than 45 in good health and CMV-seronegative.

The chain carries TRBV5-1 and TRBJ2-2; 9 nucleotides line up with TRBD1. There are 17 residues in the CDR3. Per the germline V gene, CDR1 is SGHRS and CDR2 is YFSETQ. The trim removed 4 bases at V and 3 bases at J, leaving 10 bases unmatched. CDR3 nucleotide sequence: TGCGCCAGCAGCCTAGTAACGACAGGGGGTTACACCGGGGAGCTGTTTTTT. This codes for CASSLVTTGGYTGELFF.

This clone showed up just a few times. This chain uses TRBV7-3 with TRBJ2-7, with 13 bases fitting TRBD2. The germline V gene encodes CDR1 SGHTA and CDR2 FQGTGA. CDR3 size: 19 residues. Trimming took 5 bases from V and 0 from J; bases not matched to a gene: 13. The DNA for the CDR3 is TGTGCCAGCAGCCCCGGACTAGCGGGGGAGGGACCTAGCTCCTACGAGCAGTACTTC. Its translation: CASSPGLAGEGPSSYEQYF.

This chain joins TRBV9 and TRBJ2-3; D may be TRBD1 (6 bases). CDR3 size: 15 residues. CDR1 SGDLS and CDR2 YYNGEE come from the germline V gene. Trimming cost V 0 bases and J 2 bases, with 10 bases left between them. The CDR3 region is CASSVDVGATDTQYF. CDR3 coding DNA: TGTGCCAGCAGCGTAGATGTGGGGGCCACAGATACGCAGTATTTT.

The chain combines TRBV21-1 with TRBJ1-4. TRBV21-1 is designated a pseudogene. The CDR3 consists of 15 residues. CDR3 sequence reads: CASSNAAESNEKLFF. CDR3 coding DNA: TGTGCCAGCAGCAACGCGGCAGAATCTAATGAAAAACTGTTTTTT.

A note on this clone: Compared with germline, one end of the junction differs, possibly owing to a read error. The chain employs TRBV7-9 and TRBJ1-3, with 7 positions matching TRBD1. CDR1 is SEHNR, CDR2 FQNEAQ, per germline (reference sequence). The CDR3 runs 17 residues. CDR3 loop: CASNLSGDSFSGNTIYF. As DNA, the CDR3 is TGTGCCAGCAACTTATCCGGGGACAGTTTCTCTGGAAACACCATATATTTT.

The chain joins TRBV4-2 to TRBJ2-2, with a weak D call TRBD2 (6 bases). Germline V gene lookup returns CDR1 LGHNA and CDR2 YNFKEQ. V was shortened by 4 bases and J by 1 base, with 16 bases between the two germline ends. This CDR3 is built from 17 residues. Here the CDR3 reads CASSLTYLRENTGELFF. CDR3 DNA sequence: TGTGCCAGCAGCCTTACATATCTGCGGGAGAACACCGGGGAGCTGTTTTTT.

The chain links TRBV19 to TRBJ1-5, with TRBD1 matching over 10 bases. The length of the CDR3 is 14 residues. The V and J ends lost 6 bases and 7 bases, in that order; junction bases with no gene match: 6. Germline CDR1 LNHDA, CDR2 SQIVND (reference sequence). As DNA, the CDR3 is TGTGCCAGTAGCCTGACAGGGGGCTACCAGCCCCAGCATTTT. This translates into CASSLTGGYQPQHF.

This clone was seen more than once but under ten times. The chain joins TRBV10-3 to TRBJ2-7; D might be TRBD1 (5 bases). The CDR3 contains 15 residues. Germline CDR1 ENHRY, CDR2 SYGVKD. Deletions cut 4 bases from V and 7 bases from J, with 20 bases between. The CDR3 reads CAISVRQGSVGEQYF. CDR3 DNA sequence: TGTGCCATCAGTGTGAGGCAGGGAAGTGTGGGAGAGCAGTACTTC.

The genes are TRBV28 and TRBJ1-2, with 9 bases identical to TRBD1. This CDR3 comprises 13 residues. Germline CDR1 is MDHEN and CDR2 is SYDVKM. V lost 6 bases, J lost 6 bases, and 5 bases stayed unmatched. CDR3 bases: TGTGCCAGCAGCTACACAGGGGGCGATGGCTACACCTTC. It specifies CASSYTGGDGYTF.

This clone turned up a few times. The rearrangement uses TRBV6-6 and TRBJ2-7; a possible D gene is TRBD2 (6 bases). Germline V CDR1 and CDR2: MNHNY, SVGAGI (reference sequence). The CDR3 spans 13 residues. V was pared by 7 bases and J by 0 bases, with 10 bases between. This CDR3 is CASIPGGSYEQYF. CDR3 nucleotide sequence: TGTGCCAGCATTCCCGGGGGCTCCTACGAGCAGTACTTC.

The table lists this clone with a few counts. The chain carries TRBV10-3 and TRBJ2-7; TRBD1 agrees at 9 bases. The V gene's germline CDR1 is ENHRY and CDR2 SYGVKD. After removal of 11 bases from V and 2 bases from J, the junction contained 7 bases not matched to a gene. The CDR3 totals 13 residues. The CDR3 sequence is CAVLRTGAYEQYF. CDR3 sequence (DNA): TGTGCCGTCCTACGGACAGGGGCCTACGAGCAGTACTTC.

The V and J genes are TRBV29-1 and TRBJ2-7; D perhaps matches TRBD2 (5 bases). Germline CDR1 reads SQVTM; CDR2 reads ANQGSEA. Trimming shortened V by 4 bases and J by 3 bases, and 10 bases separated the two germline ends. The CDR3 length is 12 residues. Written as DNA, the CDR3 is TGCAGCGTTGTTAAGACTAACTACGAGCAGTACTTC. As protein: CSVVKTNYEQYF.

As to this clone: One junction end does not reproduce the germline sequence, and a read error may be involved. The genes are TRBV25-1 and TRBJ2-5, with 10 bases aligning to TRBD2. Germline values: CDR1 MGHDK, CDR2 SYGVNS. This CDR3 has 18 residues. The chain's CDR3 is CASSEYGLAGAKQETQYF. CDR3 DNA sequence: TGTGCCAGCAGCGAATATGGGCTAGCGGGGGCCAAACAAGAGACCCAGTACTTC. The complete variable domain, with remaining parts taken from reference TRBV25-1 and TRBJ2-5, reads EADIYQTPRYLVIGTGKKITLECSQTMGHDKMYWYQQDPGMELHLIHYSYGVNSTEKGDLSSESTVSRIRTEHFPLTLESARPSHTSQYLCASSEYGLAGAKQETQYFGPGTRLLVL.

This clone was counted once. The chain carries TRBV2 and TRBJ1-1; D perhaps matches TRBD1 (5 bases). This CDR3 contains 14 residues. Germline V lookup: CDR1 SNHLY, CDR2 FYNNEI. The V and J ends lost 0 bases and 1 base respectively, with 6 bases between them. The CDR3 is CASSEAGANTEAFF. The CDR3 bases are TGTGCCAGCAGTGAAGCAGGGGCGAACACTGAAGCTTTCTTT.

The chain recombines TRBV7-9 with TRBJ2-7; 10 nucleotides agree with TRBD1. V lost 5 bases, J lost 6 bases, and 10 bases stayed unmatched. CDR1 is SEHNR and CDR2 is FQNEAQ in the germline V gene (reference sequence). This CDR3 region has 15 residues. The DNA of the CDR3 is TGTGCCAGCAGCCTATGGGACAGGGGAGGTAGCGAGCAGTACTTC. This codes for CASSLWDRGGSEQYF.